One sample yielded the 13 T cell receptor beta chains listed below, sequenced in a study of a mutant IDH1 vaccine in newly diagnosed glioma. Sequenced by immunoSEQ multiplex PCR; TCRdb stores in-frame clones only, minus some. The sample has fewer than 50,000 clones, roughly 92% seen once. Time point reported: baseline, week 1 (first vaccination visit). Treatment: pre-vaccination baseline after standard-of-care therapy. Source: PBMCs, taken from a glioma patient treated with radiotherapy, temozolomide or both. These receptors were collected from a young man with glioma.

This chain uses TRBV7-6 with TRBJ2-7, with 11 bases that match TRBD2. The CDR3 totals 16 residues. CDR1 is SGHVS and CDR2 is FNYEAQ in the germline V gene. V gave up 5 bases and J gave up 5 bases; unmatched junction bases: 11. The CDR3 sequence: CASSPTPTSGRNEQYF. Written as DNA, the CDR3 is TGTGCCAGCAGCCCAACCCCCACTAGCGGGAGAAACGAGCAGTACTTC.

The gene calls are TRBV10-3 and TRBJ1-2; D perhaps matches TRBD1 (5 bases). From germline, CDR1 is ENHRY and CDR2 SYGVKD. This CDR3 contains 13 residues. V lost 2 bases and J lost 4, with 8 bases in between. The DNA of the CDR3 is TGTGCCATCAGTGAGGGGACGGTCTATGGCTACACCTTC. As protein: CAISEGTVYGYTF.

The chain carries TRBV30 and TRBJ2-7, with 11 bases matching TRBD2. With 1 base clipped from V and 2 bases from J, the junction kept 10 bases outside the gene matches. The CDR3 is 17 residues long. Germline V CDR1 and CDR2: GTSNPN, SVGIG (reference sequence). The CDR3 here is CAWSEISGRARPYEQYF. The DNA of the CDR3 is TGTGCCTGGAGTGAAATTAGCGGGAGGGCCCGTCCCTACGAGCAGTACTTC.

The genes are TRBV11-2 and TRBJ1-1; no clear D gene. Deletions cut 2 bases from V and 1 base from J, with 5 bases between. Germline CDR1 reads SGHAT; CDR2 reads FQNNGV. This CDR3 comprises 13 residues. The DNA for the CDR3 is TGTGCCAGCAGCTTAACGGGGAACACTGAAGCTTTCTTT. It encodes CASSLTGNTEAFF.

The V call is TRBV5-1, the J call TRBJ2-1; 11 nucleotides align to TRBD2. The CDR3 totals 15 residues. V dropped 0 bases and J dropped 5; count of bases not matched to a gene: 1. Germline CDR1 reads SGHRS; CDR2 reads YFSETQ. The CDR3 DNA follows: TGCGCCAGCAGCTTGGGACTAGCGGGGCACAATGAGCAGTTCTTC. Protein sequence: CASSLGLAGHNEQFF. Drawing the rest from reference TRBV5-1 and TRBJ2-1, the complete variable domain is KAGVTQTPRYLIKTRGQQVTLSCSPISGHRSVSWYQQTPGQGLQFLFEYFSETQRNKGNFPGRFSGRQFSNSRSEMNVSTLELGDSALYLCASSLGLAGHNEQFFGPGTRLTVL.

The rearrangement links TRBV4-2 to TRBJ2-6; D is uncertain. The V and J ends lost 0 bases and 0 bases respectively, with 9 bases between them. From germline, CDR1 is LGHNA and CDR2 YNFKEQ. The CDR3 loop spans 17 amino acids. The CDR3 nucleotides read TGTGCCAGCAGCCAAGAAGGCAGCCGCTCTGGGGCCAACGTCCTGACTTTC. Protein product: CASSQEGSRSGANVLTF.

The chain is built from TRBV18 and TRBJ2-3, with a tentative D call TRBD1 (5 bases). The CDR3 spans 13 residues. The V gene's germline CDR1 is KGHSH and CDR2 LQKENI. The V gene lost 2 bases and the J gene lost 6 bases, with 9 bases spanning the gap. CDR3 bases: TGTGCCAGCTCACCAAGGACAACGGATACGCAGTATTTT. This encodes CASSPRTTDTQYF.

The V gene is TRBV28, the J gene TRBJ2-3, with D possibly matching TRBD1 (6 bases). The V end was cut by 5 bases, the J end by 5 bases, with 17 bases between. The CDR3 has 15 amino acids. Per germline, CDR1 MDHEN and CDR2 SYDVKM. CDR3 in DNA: TGTGCCAGCAGTGCACAGGGAGTTAGTGGAGATACGCAGTATTTT. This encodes CASSAQGVSGDTQYF.

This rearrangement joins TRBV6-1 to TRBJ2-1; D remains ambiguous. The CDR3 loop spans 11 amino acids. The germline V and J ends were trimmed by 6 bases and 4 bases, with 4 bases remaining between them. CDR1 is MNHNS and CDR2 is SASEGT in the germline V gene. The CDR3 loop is CASSRYNEQFF. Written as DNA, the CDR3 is TGTGCCAGCAGCCGATACAATGAGCAGTTCTTC.

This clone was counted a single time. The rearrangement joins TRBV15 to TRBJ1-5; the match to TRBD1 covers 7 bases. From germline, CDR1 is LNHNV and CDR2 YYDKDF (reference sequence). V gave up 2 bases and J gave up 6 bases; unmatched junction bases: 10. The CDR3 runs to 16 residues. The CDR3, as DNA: TGTGCCACCAGCAGAATTGACAGGGTAGAGGGTCAGCCCCAGCATTTT. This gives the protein CATSRIDRVEGQPQHF. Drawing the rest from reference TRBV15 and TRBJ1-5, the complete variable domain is DAMVIQNPRYQVTQFGKPVTLSCSQTLNHNVMYWYQQKSSQAPKLLFHYYDKDFNNEADTPDNFQSRRPNTSFCFLDIRSPGLGDTAMYLCATSRIDRVEGQPQHFGDGTRLSIL.

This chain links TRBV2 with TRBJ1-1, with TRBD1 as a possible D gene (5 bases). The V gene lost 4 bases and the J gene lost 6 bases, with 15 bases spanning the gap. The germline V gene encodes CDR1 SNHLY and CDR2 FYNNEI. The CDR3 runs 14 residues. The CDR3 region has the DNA TGTGCCAGCAGTGTGGACATCAGATACCCTGAAGCTTTCTTT. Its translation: CASSVDIRYPEAFF.

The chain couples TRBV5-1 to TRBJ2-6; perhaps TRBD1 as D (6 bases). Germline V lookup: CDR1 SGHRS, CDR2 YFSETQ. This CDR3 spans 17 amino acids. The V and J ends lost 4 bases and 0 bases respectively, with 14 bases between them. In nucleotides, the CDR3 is TGCGCCAGCAGCCCGGGACAAGTTTCCTCTGGGGCCAACGTCCTGACTTTC. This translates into CASSPGQVSSGANVLTF.

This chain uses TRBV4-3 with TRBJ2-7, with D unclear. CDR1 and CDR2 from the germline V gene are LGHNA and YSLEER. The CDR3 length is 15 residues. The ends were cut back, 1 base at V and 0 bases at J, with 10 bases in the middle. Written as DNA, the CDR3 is TGCGCCAGCAGCCAAGGTCCGACGAGCTCCTACGAGCAGTACTTC. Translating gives CASSQGPTSSYEQYF.